This T cell receptor (beta chain) stems from a study of shared clonotypes between healthy human individuals. This clone was picked up one time. TCRdb's table, derived via immunoSEQ multiplex PCR, lists solely in-frame clones and lacks some. The sample shows over 2 million clones, roughly 96% of them seen only once. From germline, CDR1 is SGHRS and CDR2 YFSETQ. Between the trimmed V and J ends, which lost 4 bases and 2 bases, there was a span of 5 bases. The CDR3 is 12 residues long. V usage is TRBV5-1 and J usage is TRBJ2-3; D is unclear. This clonotype was obtained from a man aged 18 to 29 in good health. Sample: naive CD4+ T cells sorted from blood. Regarding subset: CD45RA+ positively selected. This chain's CDR3 is CASSPHTDTQYF. In nucleotides, the CDR3 is TGCGCCAGCAGCCCCCACACAGATACGCAGTATTTT.